This paragraph reports one T cell receptor (beta chain). Its antigen is currently unknown. Time point noted: persistent/refractory GD, antithyroid drugs over 5 years with positive TRAb. Extracted PBMC RNA gave rise to the TCR library. Diagnoses of Graves' disease were made by American Thyroid Association guidelines. Assembly of TCR beta libraries relied on iRepertoire HTBI primers together with Arm-PCR of CDR3 regions. Original methodology: Identification of gene segments yielded more than 55 TRBV and about 14 TRBJ across samples. A single record per CDR3 protein comes from TCRdb applying MiXCR to the multiplex PCR reads. These V and J calls derive from TCRdb rather than the authors' analysis. This table holds around 450,000 distinct CDR3 sequences, approximately 21% found once. The data stem from a study of regulatory T cells in long-lasting Graves disease. CDR3 length: 15 residues. Germline CDR1 is LNHDA and CDR2 is SQIVND (reference sequence). The ends lost 6 bases at V and 3 bases at J; junction bases unmatched: 7.

Whole-study results and caveats: Persistent-disease Graves' patients showed less TCR diversity than new cases.

The TCR sequence derives from a female donor with Graves disease. The sample consisted of peripheral blood mononuclear cells (PBMCs), taken when the disease was refractory, from a patient treated with antithyroid drugs. The chain recombines TRBV19 with TRBJ2-7, with 11 nucleotides matching TRBD1. CDR3 in amino acids: CASRPAGQGVYEQYF. CDR3 nucleotides: TGTGCCAGTAGACCTGCGGGACAGGGGGTCTACGAGCAGTACTTC.